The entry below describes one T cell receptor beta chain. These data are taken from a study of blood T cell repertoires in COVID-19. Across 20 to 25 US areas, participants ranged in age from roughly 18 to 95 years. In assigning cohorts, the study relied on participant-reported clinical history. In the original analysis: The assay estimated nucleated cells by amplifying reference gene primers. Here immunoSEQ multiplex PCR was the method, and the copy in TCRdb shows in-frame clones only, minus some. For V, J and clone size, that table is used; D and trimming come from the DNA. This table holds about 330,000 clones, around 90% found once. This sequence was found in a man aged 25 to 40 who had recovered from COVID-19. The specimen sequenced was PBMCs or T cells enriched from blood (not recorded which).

The CDR3 sequence: CASAGRANTGELFF. The CDR3 nucleotides are TGTGCCAGTGCTGGGCGGGCGAACACCGGGGAGCTGTTTTTT. The genes are TRBV19 and TRBJ2-2; D possibly corresponds to TRBD2 (5 bases). The CDR3 spans 14 residues. V shed 8 bases and J shed 0 bases, with 10 bases lying between them. CDR1 and CDR2 from the germline V gene are LNHDA and SQIVND (reference sequence).